The subject of this entry is one TCR beta chain. Its antigen is not identified. Use of 60 Vbeta and 13 Jbeta primers characterized the PCR. Clones were read by immunoSEQ multiplex PCR, and TCRdb kept only the in-frame ones, dropping some. The repertoire table contains 55,000 to 70,000 clones. The data derive from a study of cytomegalovirus exposure and HLA in healthy donors. Study-wide context: Earlier sequencing of 150 million to 200 million T cells yielded 100 million to 120 million unique TCR beta sequences.

Notes on the study in general: Later analysis demonstrated an association between a missense DCLRE1C variant and TCR beta V- and J-gene trimming. Among TCR beta chains of equal frequency, HLA-associated ones were more clonally expanded in a later analysis.

After removal of 3 bases from V and 2 bases from J, the junction contained 3 bases not matched to a gene. The CDR3 is 14 amino acids. The V gene's germline CDR1 is SGHNT and CDR2 YENEEA. The TCR was taken from a female donor in good health and CMV-seropositive. Sample: PBMCs. This chain uses TRBV11-3 with TRBJ1-1; 7 nucleotides line up with TRBD1. The CDR3 is CASSFQGVNTEAFF. CDR3 in DNA: TGTGCCAGCAGCTTCCAGGGGGTAAACACTGAAGCTTTCTTT.